The 26 T cell receptor beta chains given below trace back to one sample, sequenced in a study of response to subunit inactivated influenza vaccine. Using its own MiXCR run on the RT-PCR reads, TCRdb lists one record per CDR3 protein. The data hold hundreds of thousands of distinct CDR3 sequences, with 11% to 15% observed a single time. The sample was PBMCs from blood, taken about 14 days before vaccination. These receptors all come from a man aged 45-65 years who received an inactivated influenza vaccine.

The chain combines TRBV19 with TRBJ1-4; TRBD1 is a possible D gene (6 bases). V was cut by 4 bases and J by 7 bases, with 16 bases left in between. There are 15 residues in the CDR3. Germline lookup yields CDR1 LNHDA and CDR2 SQIVND (reference sequence). CDR3 coding DNA: TGTGCCAGTAGTACACGCTCCGGGACATCTGAAAAACTGTTTTTT. This encodes CASSTRSGTSEKLFF. Combining the CDR3 with reference TRBV19 and TRBJ1-4 gives the whole variable domain DGGITQSPKYLFRKEGQNVTLSCEQNLNHDAMYWYRQDPGQGLRLIYYSQIVNDFQKGDIAEGYSVSREKKESFPLTVTSAQKNPTAFYLCASSTRSGTSEKLFFGSGTQLSVL.

This clonotype was seen only a few times. V gene TRBV4-3 combines with J gene TRBJ2-3; 8 positions match TRBD2. V gave up 1 base and J gave up 9 bases; unmatched junction bases: 12. CDR3 length equals 16 residues. Per the germline V gene, CDR1 is LGHNA and CDR2 is YSLEER. The CDR3 spells CASSQVMRGREGTQYF. In nucleotides, the CDR3 is TGCGCCAGCAGCCAAGTAATGCGGGGCCGGGAGGGAACGCAGTATTTT.

This clonotype was observed a few times. The gene calls are TRBV4-2 and TRBJ2-1; possible D gene TRBD2, 5 bases. Germline V gene lookup returns CDR1 LGHNA and CDR2 YNFKEQ. The CDR3 loop spans 17 amino acids. Trimming left V 3 bases short and J 0 bases short, with 15 bases between. CDR3 residues: CASSQASGGFSYNEQFF. As DNA, the CDR3 is TGTGCCAGCAGCCAGGCCTCGGGCGGGTTCTCCTACAATGAGCAGTTCTTC.

The chain couples TRBV27 to TRBJ2-7; TRBD1 agrees at 12 bases. The CDR3 covers 16 residues. Trimming at V came to 2 bases and at J to 5 bases, leaving 7 bases not matched to a gene. CDR1 and CDR2 (germline): MNHEY, SMNVEV (reference sequence). CDR3 sequence reads: CASSLSVGTGGDEQYF. CDR3 sequence (DNA): TGTGCCAGCAGTTTAAGTGTTGGGACAGGGGGCGACGAGCAGTACTTC.

The rearrangement links TRBV20-1 to TRBJ2-1; 15 positions match TRBD2. CDR3 length equals 18 residues. CDR1 DFQATT and CDR2 SNEGSKA come from the germline V gene (reference sequence). Losses at the gene ends were 0 bases for V and 2 bases for J; bases not matched to a gene: 5. DNA for the CDR3: TGCAGTGCTAGAGACCACGGGACTAGCGGGGGGACCTACAATGAGCAGTTCTTC. The encoded protein is CSARDHGTSGGTYNEQFF.

A few counts support this clonotype. The chain has TRBV27 and TRBJ2-4, with 14 positions matching TRBD2. Germline V lookup: CDR1 MNHEY, CDR2 SMNVEV (reference sequence). Trimming took 2 bases from V and 3 from J; bases not matched to a gene: 9. This CDR3 contains 19 residues. The CDR3 loop reads CASSLTWGLAGAGKNIQYF. In DNA form, the CDR3 reads TGTGCCAGCAGTTTAACCTGGGGACTAGCGGGAGCTGGCAAAAACATTCAGTACTTC.

This clonotype was seen more than once but under ten times. This sequence joins TRBV29-1 and TRBJ2-7; 11 bases are a match to TRBD1. This CDR3 has 15 residues. Losses at the gene ends were 3 bases for V and 3 bases for J; bases not matched to a gene: 7. Per germline, CDR1 SQVTM and CDR2 ANQGSEA. The CDR3 protein is CSVDPVGTGGYEQYF. CDR3 in DNA: TGCAGCGTTGATCCGGTCGGGACAGGGGGCTACGAGCAGTACTTC.

The rearrangement links TRBV10-2 to TRBJ2-1; perhaps D is TRBD1 or TRBD2 (6 bases each). Germline V lookup: CDR1 WSHSY, CDR2 SAAADI. This CDR3 region has 14 residues. The ends were cut back, 10 bases at V and 2 bases at J, with 15 bases in the middle. The CDR3 here is CAIGGPIPYNEQFF. DNA for the CDR3: TGCGCCATAGGGGGGCCCATTCCCTACAATGAGCAGTTCTTC.

The CDR3: CSAGTGTRGTDTQYF. CDR3 bases: TGCAGTGCTGGCACCGGGACCCGCGGCACAGATACGCAGTATTTT. The chain is built from TRBV20-1 and TRBJ2-3, with D perhaps TRBD1 or TRBD2 (5 bases each). The CDR3 consists of 15 residues. The V gene lost 5 bases and the J gene lost 1 base, with 16 bases spanning the gap. Germline V gene lookup returns CDR1 DFQATT and CDR2 SNEGSKA (reference sequence).

The V gene is TRBV20-1, the J gene TRBJ2-4; TRBD1 agrees at 7 bases. Germline trimming cut 6 bases from V and 1 base from J; bases unmatched to any gene: 6. CDR3 size: 14 residues. Germline V gene sequence: CDR1 DFQATT, CDR2 SNEGSKA (reference sequence). CDR3: CSADSGQAKNIQYF. In DNA form, the CDR3 reads TGCAGTGCCGACTCGGGACAGGCCAAAAACATTCAGTACTTC.

This clonotype has just a few counts. The chain combines TRBV19 with TRBJ2-3; the D gene is possibly TRBD2 (6 bases). This CDR3 spans 16 amino acids. Germline values: CDR1 LNHDA, CDR2 SQIVND (reference sequence). Deletions cut 3 bases from V and 2 bases from J, with 15 bases between. This CDR3 reads CASSIGGALLTDTQYF. CDR3 coding DNA: TGTGCCAGTAGTATCGGGGGAGCGCTACTCACAGATACGCAGTATTTT. Based on the CDR3 plus reference TRBV19 and TRBJ2-3, the full variable domain is DGGITQSPKYLFRKEGQNVTLSCEQNLNHDAMYWYRQDPGQGLRLIYYSQIVNDFQKGDIAEGYSVSREKKESFPLTVTSAQKNPTAFYLCASSIGGALLTDTQYFGPGTRLTVL.

This chain connects TRBV29-1 to TRBJ1-1; 7 nucleotides align to TRBD1. The CDR3 has 11 amino acids. CDR1 SQVTM and CDR2 ANQGSEA come from the germline V gene. Losses at the gene ends were 4 bases for V and 11 bases for J; bases not matched to a gene: 7. CDR3 DNA sequence: TGCAGCGTTGCCCCGACAGGGAGGGCTTTCTTT. Its protein product is CSVAPTGRAFF.

The V and J genes are TRBV5-1 and TRBJ2-7; 7 bases are a match to TRBD1. The CDR3 has 18 residues. The V segment lost 0 bases and the J segment 1 base; nucleotides outside the gene matches: 13. The germline CDR1 and CDR2 sequences are SGHRS and YFSETQ. CDR3 protein: CASSLEATGILGSYEQYF. Written as DNA, the CDR3 is TGCGCCAGCAGCTTGGAGGCGACAGGGATACTAGGGTCCTACGAGCAGTACTTC.

J is TRBJ2-1 and V is TRBV20-1; possible D gene TRBD1, 5 bases. The CDR3 has 15 residues. The V gene lost 0 bases and the J gene lost 5 bases, with 14 bases spanning the gap. The germline V gene has CDR1 DFQATT and CDR2 SNEGSKA (reference sequence). The CDR3 DNA reads as TGCAGTGCTAGAGATTTAGGGGTCAGGAACAATGAGCAGTTCTTC. Its protein product is CSARDLGVRNNEQFF.

In this sample, this clonotype turned up a few times. The rearrangement links TRBV10-3 to TRBJ2-1; TRBD1 matches 9 bases. The CDR3 consists of 16 residues. V lost 3 bases, J lost 7 bases, and 10 bases stayed unmatched. The V gene's germline CDR1 is ENHRY and CDR2 SYGVKD. The CDR3 coding sequence is TGTGCCATCAGTGATTTCGGACAGGGGACTTTGAATGAGCAGTTCTTC. Translating it yields CAISDFGQGTLNEQFF.

This rearrangement joins TRBV7-9 to TRBJ2-1; 7 bases map to TRBD1. The CDR3 runs 16 residues. Per the germline V gene, CDR1 is SEHNR and CDR2 is FQNEAQ (reference sequence). J was trimmed by 6 bases and V by 5 bases; bases with no gene match: 13. CDR3 sequence: CASSPQQTGWSNEQFF. CDR3 nucleotides: TGTGCCAGCAGCCCACAACAGACAGGGTGGAGCAATGAGCAGTTCTTC.

The rearrangement joins TRBV25-1 to TRBJ2-7; 10 bases align to TRBD2. Trimming removed 3 bases from V and 6 bases from J; junction bases left unmatched: 17. The CDR3 sequence is 18 residues long. The germline gives CDR1 MGHDK, CDR2 SYGVNS. CDR3 sequence: CASSDPHSGRAGIREQYF. CDR3 coding DNA: TGTGCCAGCAGTGATCCCCACAGCGGGAGGGCTGGCATTCGCGAGCAGTACTTC.

The chain is built from TRBV19 and TRBJ2-1, with 9 bases that match TRBD2. With V trimmed by 5 bases and J by 3 bases, 11 bases remained unmatched. The CDR3 length is 17 residues. In germline, CDR1 is LNHDA, CDR2 SQIVND (reference sequence). The CDR3 DNA follows: TGTGCCAGTAGTCCCGACCGGGCTAGCGGGATCTACAATGAGCAGTTCTTC. Encoded protein: CASSPDRASGIYNEQFF.

The rearrangement joins TRBV20-1 to TRBJ2-7; D call uncertain. In germline, CDR1 is DFQATT, CDR2 SNEGSKA (reference sequence). The CDR3 consists of 13 residues. The V end lost 6 bases, the J end lost 0 bases, and 12 bases lay between the germline ends. CDR3 loop: CSAGPDPSYEQYF. The DNA of the CDR3 is TGCAGTGCCGGACCGGACCCCTCCTACGAGCAGTACTTC.

The chain couples TRBV12-3 or TRBV12-4 to TRBJ2-2; TRBD2 is a possible D gene (6 bases). Between the trimmed V and J ends, which lost 3 bases and 0 bases, there was a span of 11 bases. This CDR3 is built from 16 residues. The CDR3 region is CASSLGRNANTGELFF. CDR3 in DNA: TGTGCCAGCAGTTTGGGGAGGAACGCGAACACCGGGGAGCTGTTTTTT.

The DNA of the CDR3 is TGTGCCAGCAGATGGGGACAGGGGGTGGGGGAGCAGTACTTC. Amino acids: CASRWGQGVGEQYF. The chain employs TRBV28 and TRBJ2-7, with 11 bases identical to TRBD1. The CDR3 contains 14 residues. With V trimmed by 6 bases and J by 7 bases, 8 bases remained unmatched. Per the germline V gene, CDR1 is MDHEN and CDR2 is SYDVKM.

The chain carries TRBV10-3 and TRBJ2-7, with a tentative D call TRBD2 (6 bases). The CDR3 is 17 amino acids. Looked up from germline, CDR1 is ENHRY and CDR2 is SYGVKD. Trimming removed 3 bases from V and 2 bases from J, with 20 bases in between. The CDR3 nucleotides are TGTGCCATCAGTGACCCCTCGGGGGTCTTTCCGACCTACGAGCAGTACTTC. It specifies CAISDPSGVFPTYEQYF.

The chain couples TRBV5-5 to TRBJ2-7; a weak D match, TRBD2 (5 bases). V was clipped by 3 bases and J by 0 bases, with 13 bases between them. The CDR3 length is 15 residues. Germline CDR1 reads SGHKS; CDR2 reads YYEKEE (reference sequence). CDR3 in amino acids: CASSWNDGSSYEQYF. DNA for the CDR3: TGTGCCAGCAGCTGGAACGATGGGAGCTCCTACGAGCAGTACTTC.

The chain carries TRBV12-3 or TRBV12-4 and TRBJ2-1; 8 bases agree with TRBD2. The CDR3 is made up of 15 amino acids. Trimming removed 5 bases from V and 2 bases from J; junction bases left unmatched: 5. Here the CDR3 DNA reads TGTGCCAGCAGTACCCTCGGGGGGGCCTACAATGAGCAGTTCTTC. Its translation: CASSTLGGAYNEQFF.

This clonotype appeared a few times. The rearrangement uses TRBV7-8 and TRBJ1-5; no reliable D call. V lost 4 bases, J lost 6 bases, and 7 bases lay in between. Germline CDR1 and CDR2: SGHVS and FQNEAQ. The CDR3 runs 12 residues. The CDR3 nucleotides read TGTGCCAGCAGCTCCTACGCTCAGCCCCAGCATTTT. Protein sequence: CASSSYAQPQHF. Looking up the rest from reference TRBV7-8 and TRBJ1-5 gives the full variable domain: GAGVSQSPRYKVAKRGQDVALRCDPISGHVSLFWYQQALGQGPEFLTYFQNEAQLDKSGLPSDRFFAERPEGSVSTLKIQRTQQEDSAVYLCASSSYAQPQHFGDGTRLSIL.

This clonotype was recorded many times. V gene TRBV5-1 combines with J gene TRBJ1-5; TRBD1 is a possible D gene (5 bases). Germline CDR1 reads SGHRS; CDR2 reads YFSETQ. The CDR3 sequence is 14 residues long. Trimming pared 1 base from V and 5 bases from J, leaving 10 bases between. The chain's CDR3 is CASSLRGGDQPQHF. DNA for the CDR3: TGCGCCAGCAGCTTGAGGGGAGGCGATCAGCCCCAGCATTTT.